The table lists the clone carrying this T cell receptor (beta chain) with a few counts. Its antigen is still unknown. The data stem from a study of CD8 T cells in ankylosing spondylitis. Study-wide results and caveats: What seemed typical of ankylosing spondylitis blood was a TCR beta motif built from several highly homologous variants.

The V segment lost 2 bases and the J segment 6 bases; nucleotides outside the gene matches: 13. This CDR3 region has 17 residues. Germline V gives CDR1 MGHRA, CDR2 YSYEKL. TCRdb used MiXCR to reprocess the 5' RACE reads, holding one entry per CDR3 protein. Found here are under 300,000 distinct CDR3 sequences, roughly 18% of them singletons; the top ten hold around 33%. This TCR came from a male donor with ankylosing spondylitis or in good health (not recorded which). Sequencing used blood, either unsorted or a sorted T cell fraction (not recorded which). The chain couples TRBV4-1 to TRBJ2-3; 8 positions match TRBD2. CDR3 sequence reads: CASSQSGRSGSADTQYF. CDR3 coding DNA: TGCGCCAGCAGCCAAAGTGGACGAAGCGGGAGCGCGGATACGCAGTATTTT.